Listed below are T cell receptor beta chains from one sample, sequenced in a study of blood T cells in healthy people across ages. TCRdb analysed the 5' RACE reads with MiXCR anew, one entry per CDR3 protein. The sample yields roughly 1.7 million distinct CDR3 sequences, around 36% seen once. Sequencing was carried out using blood. The receptors originated from a woman aged 25-40 years in good health. Each CDR3 is given with its conserved first and last residue. D genes are given only for firm matches. The listing skips clone size in some rows; elsewhere it reads once, few, many or a size class.

d_gene	v_gene	len	abundance	j_gene	CDR3aa	CDR3nt
.	TRBV4-2	15	once	TRBJ1-2	CASSQDLRGAVGYTF	TGTGCCAGCAGCCAAGACCTCCGTGGGGCTGTTGGCTACACCTTC
TRBD1	TRBV19	16	.	TRBJ1-2	CASGQSGTGRRSGYTF	TGTGCCAGTGGACAGTCGGGGACAGGCAGGCGGAGCGGCTACACCTTC
TRBD2	TRBV15	15	.	TRBJ2-1	CATSSEAGSYNEQFF	TGTGCCACCAGCAGTGAAGCGGGATCCTACAATGAGCAGTTCTTC
.	TRBV6-5	14	.	TRBJ2-7	CASWGDSKGYEQYF	TGTGCCAGCTGGGGGGACAGCAAGGGGTACGAGCAGTACTTC
.	TRBV7-9	14	few	TRBJ2-1	CASSRTPQGGEQFF	TGTGCCAGCAGCCGCACCCCACAGGGGGGGGAGCAGTTCTTC
TRBD2	TRBV20-1	17	.	TRBJ2-1	CSARDLAGDFSYNEQFF	TGCAGTGCTAGAGATCTAGCGGGCGACTTCTCCTACAATGAGCAGTTCTTC
TRBD2	TRBV7-9	15	.	TRBJ2-7	CASGAGGGRKNEQYF	TGTGCCAGCGGAGCAGGAGGCGGGAGAAAGAACGAGCAGTACTTC
.	TRBV12-3/TRBV12-4	16	.	TRBJ2-2	CASSLGTTLGTGELFF	TGTGCCAGCAGTTTAGGGACCACTTTGGGCACCGGGGAGCTGTTTTTT
.	TRBV2	14	.	TRBJ1-1	CASSRLQMNTEAFF	TGTGCCAGCAGCCGGCTTCAGATGAACACTGAAGCTTTCTTT
TRBD1	TRBV15	18	few	TRBJ1-2	CATSRDLSDRYSNYGYTF	TGTGCCACCAGCAGAGATCTTTCGGACAGGTACTCTAACTATGGCTACACCTTC
.	TRBV27	17	few	TRBJ2-3	CASSRVPTSASADTQYF	TGTGCCAGCAGTCGGGTCCCGACGTCCGCGAGCGCAGATACGCAGTATTTT
.	TRBV7-2	14	.	TRBJ2-7	CASSLGSLAYEQYF	TGTGCCAGCAGCCTTGGGTCCCTAGCCTACGAGCAGTACTTC
.	TRBV27	15	few	TRBJ2-6	CASSPGVVGANVLTF	TGTGCCAGCAGTCCAGGGGTAGTTGGGGCCAACGTCCTGACTTTC
TRBD2	TRBV3-1	21	few	TRBJ2-1	CASSQSPPGLAGPLSYNEQFF	TGTGCCAGCAGCCAATCCCCCCCGGGACTAGCGGGGCCGCTCTCCTACAATGAGCAGTTCTTC
.	TRBV7-8	12	.	TRBJ1-2	CASSSMPGPAPF	TGTGCCAGCAGCTCGATGCCGGGACCGGCCCCCTTC
.	TRBV7-8	20	many	TRBJ2-1	CASSLDPRDSKWGDNNEQFF	TGTGCCAGCAGCCTTGACCCTCGGGACTCAAAATGGGGGGATAACAATGAGCAGTTCTTC
.	TRBV11-2	15	.	TRBJ2-7	CASSARGLSSYEQYF	TGTGCCAGCAGCGCCAGGGGCCTTAGCTCCTACGAGCAGTACTTC
.	TRBV6-1	16	.	TRBJ1-2	CASNLESGAGNYGYTF	TGTGCCAGCAATCTAGAATCGGGGGCCGGCAACTATGGCTACACCTTC
.	TRBV11-3	16	.	TRBJ2-7	CASTRQDRARSYEQYF	TGTGCCAGCACACGACAGGATCGGGCGAGGTCCTACGAGCAGTACTTC
TRBD1	TRBV7-9	14	few	TRBJ1-6	CASSDGQGPSPLHF	TGTGCCAGCAGCGATGGACAGGGACCTTCACCCCTCCACTTT
TRBD2	TRBV4-1	14	.	TRBJ2-1	CASRAGISYNKQFF	TGCGCCAGCAGAGCGGGGATCTCCTACAATAAGCAGTTCTTC
TRBD1	TRBV6-5	14	few	TRBJ1-1	CASRLGQGATEAFF	TGTGCCAGCAGGTTGGGACAGGGGGCGACTGAAGCTTTCTTT
.	TRBV4-1	17	.	TRBJ2-1	CASSQGPRGGTDNEQFF	TGCGCCAGCAGCCAAGGCCCCAGGGGGGGAACCGACAATGAGCAGTTCTTC
.	TRBV10-1	16	.	TRBJ2-3	CASSEFKNKEGDTQYF	TGCGCCAGCAGTGAGTTTAAGAATAAGGAAGGGGATACGCAGTATTTT
TRBD2	TRBV3-1	14	few	TRBJ2-3	CASRPGTSGDTQYF	TGTGCCAGCAGACCCGGGACTAGCGGAGATACGCAGTATTTT
.	TRBV29-1	13	.	TRBJ1-2	CSVREWTSEGYTF	TGCAGCGTAAGGGAGTGGACCTCGGAAGGCTACACCTTC
.	TRBV20-1	14	.	TRBJ2-2	CSASLTGGTGELFF	TGCAGTGCTAGTCTCACAGGAGGCACCGGGGAGCTGTTTTTT
.	TRBV4-1	18	few	TRBJ2-6	CASSQDQGIRSGANVLTF	TGCGCCAGCAGCCAGGACCAGGGTATTAGGTCTGGGGCCAACGTCCTGACTTTC
.	TRBV27	15	.	TRBJ2-7	CASSLKGGGSYEQYF	TGTGCCAGCAGTTTAAAGGGAGGGGGCTCCTACGAGCAGTACTTC
TRBD2	TRBV20-1	15	few	TRBJ2-7	CSARSLAGGSYEQYF	TGCAGTGCTAGATCCCTAGCGGGGGGCAGCTACGAGCAGTACTTC
TRBD2	TRBV5-1	16	once	TRBJ2-3	CACSPGTSGSTDTQYF	TGCGCCTGCAGTCCCGGGACTAGCGGGTCCACAGATACGCAGTATTTT
.	TRBV9	14	few	TRBJ1-2	CASSGIGLKDGYTF	TGTGCCAGCAGCGGGATCGGCCTTAAAGATGGCTACACCTTC
TRBD1	TRBV5-1	17	once	TRBJ2-3	CTSSTARSGTATDTQYF	TGCACCAGCAGCACCGCTCGATCCGGGACAGCCACAGATACGCAGTATTTT
.	TRBV29-1	15	few	TRBJ2-1	CSVMRQKLSYNEQFF	TGCAGCGTGATGAGACAAAAGCTCTCCTACAATGAGCAGTTCTTC
TRBD2	TRBV27	16	.	TRBJ2-1	CASSLTIAGAYNEQFF	TGTGCCAGCAGTTTAACAATAGCGGGAGCATACAATGAGCAGTTCTTC
.	TRBV27	14	.	TRBJ2-6	CTSSLSSGANVLTF	TGTACCAGCAGTTTATCCTCTGGGGCCAACGTCCTGACTTTC
TRBD1	TRBV6-5	14	few	TRBJ1-5	CASRPAGGYQPQHF	TGTGCCAGCAGGCCCGCAGGGGGCTATCAGCCCCAGCATTTT
TRBD1	TRBV10-3	17	.	TRBJ2-3	CAIESRPEGTGTDTQYF	TGTGCCATCGAGAGTCGGCCTGAGGGGACAGGCACAGATACGCAGTATTTT
.	TRBV29-1	11	.	TRBJ2-1	CSVAKGGHPFF	TGCAGCGTCGCCAAGGGGGGCCACCCGTTCTTC
TRBD1	TRBV7-6	15	.	TRBJ2-5	CASSLAPTGVETQYF	TGTGCCAGCAGCTTAGCCCCTACAGGGGTGGAGACCCAGTACTTC
TRBD1	TRBV18	18	.	TRBJ2-1	CASSLSPPGQSSYNEQFF	TGTGCCAGCTCACTTTCCCCACCGGGACAGAGCTCCTACAATGAGCAGTTCTTC
TRBD2	TRBV25-1	15	.	TRBJ2-1	CASSDVLAGTNEQFF	TGTGCCAGCAGTGATGTTCTAGCGGGAACAAATGAGCAGTTCTTC
.	TRBV10-3	13	.	TRBJ1-1	CAITRGENTEAFF	TGTGCCATCACCCGGGGAGAGAACACTGAAGCTTTCTTT
TRBD1	TRBV12-3/TRBV12-4	13	.	TRBJ2-3	CASSPGTADMQYF	TGTGCCAGCAGTCCCGGGACAGCAGATATGCAGTATTTT
.	TRBV12-3/TRBV12-4	14	few	TRBJ2-7	CASTQEPPPYEQYF	TGTGCCAGCACACAGGAGCCCCCCCCCTACGAGCAGTACTTC
.	TRBV6-1	16	.	TRBJ1-5	CASSEMLSRSNQPQHF	TGTGCCAGCAGTGAAATGTTGAGCCGTAGCAATCAGCCCCAGCATTTT
TRBD1	TRBV20-1	14	.	TRBJ2-2	CSAGTGGTAGELFF	TGCAGTGCCGGGACAGGGGGCACTGCCGGGGAGCTGTTTTTT
.	TRBV5-1	15	few	TRBJ1-2	CASSLGEGGGYGYTF	TGCGCCAGCAGCTTGGGGGAGGGAGGCGGCTATGGCTACACCTTC
TRBD2	TRBV6-2/TRBV6-3	15	.	TRBJ2-2	CASKGGGPNTGELFF	TGTGCCAGCAAAGGCGGGGGGCCGAACACCGGGGAGCTGTTTTTT
.	TRBV28	13	.	TRBJ1-5	CASTTGSHQPQHF	TGTGCCAGCACTACAGGGAGTCATCAGCCCCAGCATTTT
TRBD2	TRBV9	15	few	TRBJ2-3	CASSATSVSTDTQYF	TGTGCCAGCAGCGCGACTAGCGTAAGCACAGATACGCAGTATTTT
.	TRBV5-1	13	.	TRBJ2-7	CASSLDYGGEQYF	TGCGCCAGCAGCTTGGATTACGGAGGCGAGCAGTACTTC
.	TRBV14	14	.	TRBJ1-1	CASSLIRAGTEAFF	TGTGCCAGCAGCCTAATAAGGGCAGGGACTGAAGCTTTCTTT